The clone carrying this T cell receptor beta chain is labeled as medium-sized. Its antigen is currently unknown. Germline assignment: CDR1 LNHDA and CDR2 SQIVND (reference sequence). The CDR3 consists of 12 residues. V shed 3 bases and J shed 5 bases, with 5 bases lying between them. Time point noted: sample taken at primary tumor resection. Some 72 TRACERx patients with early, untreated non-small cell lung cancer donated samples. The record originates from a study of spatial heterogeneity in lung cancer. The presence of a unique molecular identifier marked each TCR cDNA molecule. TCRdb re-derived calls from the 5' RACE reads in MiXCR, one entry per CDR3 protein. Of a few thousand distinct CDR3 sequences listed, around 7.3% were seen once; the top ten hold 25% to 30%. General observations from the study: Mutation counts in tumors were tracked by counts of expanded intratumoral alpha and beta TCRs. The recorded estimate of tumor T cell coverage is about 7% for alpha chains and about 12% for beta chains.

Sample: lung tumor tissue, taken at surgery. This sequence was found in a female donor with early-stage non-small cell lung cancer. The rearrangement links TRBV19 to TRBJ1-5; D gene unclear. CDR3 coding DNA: TGTGCCAGTAGTATCTTCGATCAGCCCCAGCATTTT. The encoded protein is CASSIFDQPQHF.